Below, one TCR beta chain is given with its context. Its antigen remains unidentified. Base qualities are not recorded, but no much larger clone differs from it by a single base. The germline V gene (reference sequence) specifies MNHNY as CDR1 and SVGAGI as CDR2. The CDR3 has 14 amino acids, counting the end cysteine and phenylalanine. The sequence is cut down to CDR3 DNA, 42 bases in frame from base 1. The data stem from a study of cytomegalovirus exposure and HLA in healthy donors (dated by TCRdb to 2016 to 2017). In the study overall: An earlier analysis of 587 of the donors reported about 300 Gb of sequence data and around 110 million unique TCR beta sequences obtained from 150 million to 200 million T cells. Approximately 300 gigabases of sequencing data and tens of millions of unique TCR sequences were included in an early release covering about 600 HLA-typed donors. The genetic ancestry cluster associated with self-reported Caucasian donors included about 84% of the roughly 380 genotyped donors. The study aimed to test whether cataloging public T cell receptors could reveal signatures of past pathogen exposure. The study used immunosequencing to profile the T cell repertoires of 670 or so subjects and linked those repertoires to cytomegalovirus serostatus. Along with the approximately 650-subject first cohort, a separate validation cohort of 120 different subjects was used. High-throughput TCR immunosequencing, statistical association of individual TCRs with disease status, and machine learning were combined to predict cytomegalovirus infection status. To study patterns of TCR occurrence, a later analysis re-analyzed previously published TCR beta repertoires from around 660 donors and added high-resolution HLA genotyping. Rather than drawing on any new phenotypic data, the later analysis identified candidate immune exposures from TCR beta sequences and the way those sequences occurred across donors. To decide whether each TCR beta V gene segment behaved as functional or pseudogenic, an earlier analysis of some 600 of the donors relied on high-throughput TCR beta sequencing. Donor age, sex, ethnicity and CMV serostatus were compiled alongside the repertoire data. Genome-wide SNP genotypes for about three fifths of the 666 donors were used in a later genetic analysis, which treated that subset as a discovery cohort. Every repertoire in the discovery cohort had been generated on one and the same sequencing platform. HLA typing covered class I and class II loci at four-digit resolution. Typing coverage differed by locus: A, B, C, DRB1 and DQB1 were typed in about 620-640 donors, DQA1 in approximately 520, DPA1 in around 610, and DPB1 in 400 to 490. Five DR-DQ haplotypes were handled as single units for association and clustering because linkage in the cohort was strong. Among roughly 400 genotyped donors of the cohort, an average of around 240,000 unique TCR beta nucleotide sequences were sequenced per donor, around 18% of them non-productive.

In total, 500 to 700 healthy bone marrow donors made up the cohort. At the time of sampling, all cohort members were nominally healthy, though unrecorded immune exposures were likely present. The donor was CMV seronegative and was included in the group of several hundred seronegative cohort members. Each donor provided a peripheral blood sample, and peripheral blood mononuclear cells were used for TCR beta sequencing. Genomic DNA was extracted from the blood cell samples with the Qiagen DNeasy Blood Extraction Kit. Libraries were made using the immunoSEQ multiplex PCR assay. For the multiplex PCR, a mixture combining 60 forward primers for TCR Vbeta segments and 13 reverse primers for TCR Jbeta segments was used. The CDR3 region of rearranged TCR beta genes was amplified from genomic DNA by a multiplex PCR assay. Amplified TCR beta libraries were sequenced as 87-base-pair reads on the Illumina HiSeq System. Processing in the source paper ran as follows. Across the roughly 640 repertoires, a later analysis counted roughly 84 million unique TCR beta chains, approximately 12 million of which were shared by at least two donors. To remove PCR and sequencing errors, raw reads were error-corrected and collapsed into unique sequences using a nearest-neighbor algorithm that merged closely related sequences. V, D and J gene segments were assigned by aligning CDR3 sequences to IMGT reference sequences. For a sequence to be retained, a match of at least six nucleotides to both a V gene segment and a J gene segment was required. A rearrangement was called productive if the CDR3 had no stop codons and remained in frame with V and J, and every other rearrangement was called non-productive. Following IMGT convention, CDR3 was defined as the stretch from the second conserved V-encoded cysteine to the conserved J-encoded phenylalanine. The earlier analysis of around 640 of the donors excluded sequences that lacked an unambiguous match to a single V gene segment. An earlier analysis of 587 of the donors classified V segments as functional when productive rearrangements were above 56.7% and as segregating when the standard deviation between donors was above 5%. A statistical classification framework was developed to diagnose cytomegalovirus status using the catalog of TCR beta chain sequences. V and J gene assignment, in a later analysis, came from comparing TCR nucleotide sequences with IMGT/GENE-DB human TR gene sequences. The TCRdist pipeline was used in a later analysis to assign CDR3 sequences and most-parsimonious VDJ recombination scenarios. In a later analysis, every TCR beta chain was defined by the combination of its CDR3 amino acid sequence and its V-gene family, and reads without a unique V-gene family were dropped. To address suspected cross-contamination and a sequencing artifact, a later analysis removed under 600 highly shared, low-generation-probability nucleotide sequences. For each public chain, a later analysis derived a clonal expansion index from normalized ranks of inferred template counts within each repertoire. In a later analysis, generation probabilities were computed with a VDJ recombination model fitted to out-of-frame rearrangements, and the resulting probabilities were checked against IGoR. In a later analysis, hypergeometric tests were used to score TCR-TCR, TCR-HLA and TCR-CMV co-occurrence, with a repertoire-size bias correction applied to TCR pairs. A later analysis estimated false discovery rates by permuting HLA or CMV assignments 20 times. In a later analysis, co-occurring TCRs were grouped using DBSCAN, and TCRdist sequence similarity was added for clustering within HLA-allele-positive subsets. Repertoires with fewer than 30,000 or more than 120,000 public chains, plus five repertoires with anomalous nucleotide sharing, were excluded from co-occurrence clustering. Sourced from immuneACCESS, this table was stored by TCRdb with only in-frame sequences that have V and J called. A share of the clones is absent; for the studies checked, an unresolved V gene accounts for under half, and the remainder has no known explanation. Clonal size and the V and J genes are those of that table, whereas D and trimming came from the DNA. The table for this sample lists over 95,000 clones; less than 80% of them were counted only once. The ten largest clones capture about 2% of the sample.

Overall study results and their limits: A later analysis reported that several top co-occurrence clusters appeared linked to parvovirus B19, influenza, CMV and Epstein-Barr virus. Most TCR sequences were seen in very few donors, while some public TCRs were found in many individuals. In an earlier analysis of some 640 of the donors, most TCR beta V segments were observed in productive rearrangements about 87% or about 30% of the time, broadly matching IMGT annotations. Most CMV-associated TCR beta chains appeared to be HLA-restricted in a later analysis, and the HLA associations seemed to be driven largely by CMV exposure. Linkage disequilibrium might explain the correlated functional status among segregating V segments, but an unknown experimental factor could not be ruled out. In a later analysis, HLA-associated TCR beta chains showed more clonal expansion and lower generation probabilities than non-associated chains that were equally common. The presence/absence analyses assumed that sequencing depth was roughly uniform across donors, and that assumption may not be true. The classifier was reported to diagnose cytomegalovirus status with high specificity and sensitivity in both the original cohort and the validation cohort. At a false discovery rate of 0.05, a later analysis linked under 20,000 TCR beta sequences to specific HLA alleles. When HLA alleles, especially DR and DQ, strongly co-occurred, attributing TCR associations to individual alleles was difficult. In this cohort, only TCR beta chains were sequenced, and detectable features were limited by the absence of alpha or paired-chain data. Because the 87-base-pair reads could not distinguish some IMGT-functional V segments, including TRBV6-2 and TRBV6-3, those segments were excluded. According to a later analysis, TCR association rates differed among HLA loci, with DRB1 alleles showing the most associated TCRs and HLA-C alleles showing the fewest. A cluster of highly shared sequence variants was judged likely to be a technical artifact of the sequencing pipeline. A later genetic analysis associated a missense DCLRE1C variant with V-gene and J-gene trimming of TCR beta chains, and an independent cohort replicated the association. The study listed over 150 TCR beta chains as associated with cytomegalovirus. Because some donors lacked HLA typing at each locus, the association tests relied only on the typed subset. The earlier analysis of about 600 of the donors excluded 15 to 20 rarely observed V segments, including chromosome 9 orphons, because counts were too low. In vitro tests confirmed that a few of the cytomegalovirus-associated TCR beta chains recognize cytomegalovirus antigens. The only immune exposure information available for the cohort was CMV serostatus. The authors suggested that the approach could potentially be generalized to other disease states and immunological phenotypes. A further reported finding was that TCR beta sequences accurately predicted the HLA-A and HLA-B alleles for most subjects in the first cohort. According to a later genetic analysis, donors in an Asian-associated ancestry cluster had fewer N-insertions in productive TCRs than the roughly 670-donor mean.

The source of this sequence is a middle-aged man in good health and CMV-seronegative. Sequences were obtained from PBMCs. Recombination connected TRBV6-6 to TRBJ2-5, with 7 bases matching TRBD1. The J call may be mistaken, given a closer DNA end match to TRBJ2-7. In nucleotides, the sequence is TGTGCCACGATCGAAGGGGGCATCAGGTACGAGCAGTACTTC. Translation gives CATIEGGIRYEQYF.